This note documents a single TCR beta chain sequence. The record originates from a study of CD8 T cells in Susac syndrome. An input of about 0.45 to 1 ug of RNA was subjected to reverse transcription using random hexamers. Each CDR3 protein is one row after TCRdb ran MiXCR on the immunoSEQ multiplex PCR reads. The sample shows about 120,000 distinct CDR3 sequences, around 92% of them seen only once. The CDR3 length is 16 residues. V lost 3 bases and J lost 5; bases outside the gene matches: 9. Germline lookup yields CDR1 SGHDT and CDR2 YYEEEE. Sequencing input: CD4+ T cells from PBMCs. The V call is TRBV5-6, the J call TRBJ2-3; 10 bases fit TRBD2. This clonotype was obtained from a human donor with multiple sclerosis. The CDR3 DNA is TGTGCCAGCAGCTGGGGGCTAGCGGGGGAAGGAGATACGCAGTATTTT. Its translation is CASSWGLAGEGDTQYF.